The present entry profiles one TCR beta chain with its context. The data were obtained in a study of cytomegalovirus exposure and HLA in healthy donors. The CDR3 extends over 15 amino acids. Trimming removed 0 bases from V and 4 bases from J, with 10 bases in between. CDR1 is LGHNA and CDR2 is YNFKEQ in the germline V gene. PCR used 60 Vbeta primers and 13 Jbeta primers. Method: immunoSEQ multiplex PCR; TCRdb's copy keeps in-frame clones and lacks some. This sample carries around 170,000 clones, 65% to 85% of them seen once, and the ten largest clones take approximately 1.3%. This sequence was found in a girl aged 10 to 17 in good health and CMV-seropositive. This chain links TRBV4-2 with TRBJ1-5; no clear D gene. What was sequenced was PBMCs. The CDR3 DNA reads as TGTGCCAGCAGCCAAGATCGGCAGACAAATCAGCCCCAGCATTTT. Translation gives CASSQDRQTNQPQHF.